This T cell receptor (beta chain) originates from a study of shared T cell receptors in the human thymus. Some clones are missing from TCRdb's copy, which holds only in-frame ones; the method was immunoSEQ multiplex PCR. The repertoire holds roughly 410,000 clones, 95% seen once, with roughly 0.02% in the top ten. Germline V gene sequence: CDR1 MNHEY, CDR2 SMNVEV (reference sequence). The J segment lost 8 bases and the V segment lost 6 bases, leaving 7 bases of the junction unmatched. The CDR3 sequence is 13 residues long. Source material: thymocytes. This chain connects TRBV27 to TRBJ2-1, with 7 bases aligning to TRBD1. The origin of this receptor is a human donor. The DNA for the CDR3 is TGTGCCAGCAGCTCCGGGACAGAGGATGAGCAGTTCTTC. Its translation is CASSSGTEDEQFF.